A selection of T cell receptor beta chains follows, all from one sample in a study of control samples from healthy donors and cancer patients. The data were produced by immunoSEQ multiplex PCR, yet TCRdb's version contains in-frame clones alone and is incomplete. The table includes 100,000 to 150,000 clones, 87% detected once. Sequencing used blood. These receptors all come from a man aged 55 to 70 in good health. Each CDR3 is given with its conserved first and last residue. Each record gives: D gene, V gene, J gene, CDR3 protein, CDR3 DNA. A D gene is named only where the DNA matches it firmly.

D gene: NA; V gene: TRBV18; J gene: TRBJ2-7; CDR3 protein: CASSPLFGTDYEQYF; CDR3 DNA: TGTGCCAGCTCTCCCCTGTTCGGGACCGACTACGAGCAGTACTTC
D gene: NA; V gene: TRBV7-2; J gene: TRBJ1-1; CDR3 protein: CASSSAGTVNTEAFF; CDR3 DNA: TGTGCCAGCAGCTCGGCCGGGACGGTCAACACTGAAGCTTTCTTT
D gene: NA; V gene: TRBV19; J gene: TRBJ1-6; CDR3 protein: CASSSFRAGEDSPLHF; CDR3 DNA: TGTGCCAGTAGTTCTTTCAGGGCTGGCGAGGATTCACCCCTCCACTTT
D gene: TRBD1; V gene: TRBV5-1; J gene: TRBJ2-1; CDR3 protein: CASSNRQGWRNEQFF; CDR3 DNA: TGCGCCAGCAGCAATCGACAGGGGTGGAGGAATGAGCAGTTCTTC
D gene: TRBD2; V gene: TRBV6-5; J gene: TRBJ2-3; CDR3 protein: CASSYSLTSGGDTQYF; CDR3 DNA: TGTGCCAGCAGTTACTCCTTAACTAGCGGGGGAGATACGCAGTATTTT
D gene: NA; V gene: TRBV6-6; J gene: TRBJ2-3; CDR3 protein: CASSYSGGYTDTQYF; CDR3 DNA: TGTGCCAGCAGTTACTCCGGGGGCTACACAGATACGCAGTATTTT
D gene: NA; V gene: TRBV18; J gene: TRBJ2-7; CDR3 protein: CASSPQGFSSYEQYF; CDR3 DNA: TGTGCCAGCTCACCACAGGGGTTTTCCTCCTACGAGCAGTACTTC
D gene: TRBD1; V gene: TRBV6-5; J gene: TRBJ1-2; CDR3 protein: CASRKGQGDYGYTF; CDR3 DNA: TGTGCCAGCAGGAAAGGACAGGGGGACTATGGCTACACCTTC
D gene: TRBD2; V gene: TRBV9; J gene: TRBJ2-7; CDR3 protein: CASSVGTSSFSYEQYF; CDR3 DNA: TGTGCCAGCAGCGTAGGGACTAGCTCATTCTCCTACGAGCAGTACTTC
D gene: NA; V gene: TRBV19; J gene: TRBJ1-2; CDR3 protein: CASRGTGYVGYGYTF; CDR3 DNA: TGTGCCAGTAGAGGAACAGGATACGTAGGCTATGGCTACACCTTC